This T cell receptor beta chain derives from a study of blood T cells in healthy people across ages. The study's findings and limits: Samples with more naive T cells showed higher observed beta diversity. Among T cells, TCR beta diversity per million cells dropped roughly linearly as age rose.

For this clonotype: Its cognate antigen is unknown.

The second PCR ran about 6 to 12 cycles with a sample-barcoded 5' primer and J-beta primers. Each cDNA molecule carried a tag from a template-switch adaptor that contained 12 random nucleotides. TCRdb re-called the 5' RACE reads through MiXCR, storing one row per CDR3 protein. The sample shows about 1.7 million distinct CDR3 sequences, 25% to 30% of them seen only once. The CDR3 runs to 15 residues. Germline V gene sequence: CDR1 SGDLS, CDR2 YYNGEE. After removal of 3 bases from V and 5 bases from J, the junction contained 3 bases not matched to a gene. The receptor was derived from a woman in her twenties or thirties in good health. Sequenced material: blood. The chain employs TRBV9 and TRBJ2-1; 12 bases align to TRBD2. CDR3 sequence reads: CASSATSGRHNEQFF. CDR3 nucleotides: TGTGCCAGCAGCGCTACTAGCGGGAGGCACAATGAGCAGTTCTTC.